This entry concerns a single T cell receptor beta chain. CDR1 and CDR2 from the germline V gene are LNHDA and SQIVND (reference sequence). V shed 4 bases and J 2 bases; nucleotides not matched to a gene: 2. The CDR3 totals 14 residues. Each CDR3 protein gets one entry after TCRdb re-called the PCR reads with MiXCR. The sample lists approximately 90,000 distinct CDR3 sequences, roughly half occurring once. This specimen belongs to a study of CDR3 diversity in severe acne. The sample taken for sequencing was blood. The chain has TRBV19 and TRBJ1-2; 9 nucleotides match TRBD1. This sequence originates from a male donor in good health, serving as a control. CDR3 amino acids: CASSTGQGNYGYTF. DNA of the CDR3: TGTGCCAGTAGTACCGGACAGGGGAACTATGGCTACACCTTC.